This record looks at one T cell receptor beta chain sequence and its context. Antigen: not known. Germline V gene sequence: CDR1 LGHDT, CDR2 YNNKEL (reference sequence). Trimming removed 1 base at V and 0 bases at J, with 11 bases between. This CDR3 contains 16 residues. TCRdb processed the 5' RACE reads anew with MiXCR; each CDR3 protein has one entry. The profile shows 360,000 or so distinct CDR3 sequences, around 28% of them singletons. This sample is part of a study of T-cell memory formation after mild COVID-19. Notes on the study in general: Pre-infection memory showed some responding clones, and this suggested that cross-reactive memory joined.

This TCR was recovered from an adult woman who had mild COVID-19 (a few samples of this study predate the infection). Cell type and time point are not known. The sequencing input was PBMCs or a T cell subset sorted from them (not recorded which). The rearrangement links TRBV3-1 to TRBJ2-3; D unclear. The CDR3 region has the DNA TGTGCCAGCAGCCAAGGACCGACTGGTAGCACAGATACGCAGTATTTT. It codes for CASSQGPTGSTDTQYF.